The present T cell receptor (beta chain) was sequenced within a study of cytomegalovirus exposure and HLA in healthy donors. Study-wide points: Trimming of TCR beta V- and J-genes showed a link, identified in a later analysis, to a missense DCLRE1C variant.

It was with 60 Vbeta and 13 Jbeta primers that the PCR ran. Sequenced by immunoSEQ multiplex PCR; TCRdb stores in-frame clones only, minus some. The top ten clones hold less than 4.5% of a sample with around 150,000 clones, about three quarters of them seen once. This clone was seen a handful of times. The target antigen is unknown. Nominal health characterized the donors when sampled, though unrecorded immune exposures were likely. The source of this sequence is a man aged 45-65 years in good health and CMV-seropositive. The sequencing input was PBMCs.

The CDR3 sequence is CASSLGTGKNAGANVLTF. As DNA, the CDR3 is TGTGCCAGCAGCCTGGGGACAGGGAAGAATGCTGGGGCCAACGTCCTGACTTTC. The chain uses TRBV11-3 and TRBJ2-6; 9 nucleotides match TRBD1. CDR1 is SGHNT, CDR2 YENEEA, per germline. Losses at the gene ends were 5 bases for V and 2 bases for J; bases not matched to a gene: 10. CDR3 length: 18 amino acids.